The 22 T cell receptor beta chains reported below all come from one sample, sequenced in a study of human T cells and chemical hapten exposure. Via MiXCR, TCRdb re-called the RACE reads, giving one row per CDR3 protein. This table has 99,000 or so distinct CDR3 sequences, less than 40% appearing once. This sample's time point: patch test 3, about 24 weeks after DPC sensitization. The treatment here: therapeutic diphenylcyclopropenone sensitization with weekly scalp DPC. Material: whole blood, obtained in connection with sensitization to the hapten diphenylcyclopropenone (DPC). The receptors were sampled from a man aged 40-49 years with alopecia areata. Some clones in this sample may be carry-over from other donors' samples.

A few counts support this clonotype. The chain recombines TRBV5-1 with TRBJ2-5; 8 bases line up with TRBD1. The germline CDR1 and CDR2 sequences are SGHRS and YFSETQ. The V gene end was trimmed by 1 base and the J gene end by 3 bases; junction bases not matched to a gene: 5. The length of the CDR3 is 15 residues. CDR3 sequence reads: CASSLQGATKETQYF. In DNA form, the CDR3 reads TGCGCCAGCAGCTTGCAGGGGGCGACGAAAGAGACCCAGTACTTC.

This clonotype appeared a few times. The chain uses TRBV29-1 and TRBJ2-1, with 14 bases fitting TRBD2. V gave up 4 bases and J gave up 15 bases; unmatched junction bases: 8. Germline CDR1 is SQVTM and CDR2 is ANQGSEA. CDR3 length equals 13 residues. The CDR3 loop reads CSVGGTSGRVVFF. CDR3 nucleotides: TGCAGCGTTGGCGGGACTAGCGGGAGAGTAGTGTTCTTC.

V gene TRBV18 combines with J gene TRBJ1-1, with D perhaps matching TRBD1 (5 bases). With 3 bases removed from V and 0 bases from J, the gap between germline ends came to 17 bases. The CDR3 has 17 amino acids. CDR1 KGHSH and CDR2 LQKENI come from the germline V gene. CDR3 sequence reads: CASSPNSGLSMNTEAFF. The CDR3 DNA sequence: TGTGCCAGCTCACCCAATTCAGGGCTCTCCATGAACACTGAAGCTTTCTTT.

The chain employs TRBV6-5 and TRBJ1-4; a possible D gene is TRBD1 (6 bases). Germline-derived CDR1 and CDR2 are MNHEY and SVGAGI. Trimming shortened V by 10 bases and J by 5 bases, and 26 bases separated the two germline ends. This CDR3 is built from 17 residues. The CDR3 DNA reads TGTGCCACCCACACCCCCCTTCAAATTAGGGGGAATGAAAAACTGTTTTTT. This codes for CATHTPLQIRGNEKLFF.

J is TRBJ2-7 and V is TRBV6-5; TRBD2 matches at 9 bases. The CDR3 runs 15 residues. In germline, CDR1 is MNHEY, CDR2 SVGAGI. After removal of 6 bases from V and 7 bases from J, the junction contained 13 bases not matched to a gene. DNA of the CDR3: TGTGCCAGCAGCCCCTCGAGCGGGAGGCCGGGGGAGCAGTACTTC. Translating it yields CASSPSSGRPGEQYF.

This chain links TRBV6-5 with TRBJ2-3; 12 bases agree with TRBD2. Germline assignment: CDR1 MNHEY and CDR2 SVGAGI. V shed 4 bases and J 4 bases; nucleotides not matched to a gene: 3. The CDR3 has 15 amino acids. Written as DNA, the CDR3 is TGTGCCAGCAGTTCCCTAGCGGGAGGGCCAGATACGCAGTATTTT. Translating gives CASSSLAGGPDTQYF.

In its sample, this clonotype was seen a few times. This sequence joins TRBV20-1 and TRBJ2-7; the D gene is possibly TRBD1 (5 bases). CDR1 is DFQATT, CDR2 SNEGSKA, per germline (reference sequence). The CDR3 spans 14 residues. The germline V and J ends were trimmed by 4 bases and 2 bases, with 15 bases remaining between them. The CDR3 nucleotides are TGCAGTGCTAATACAGGAAAAGGACCCTACGAGCAGTACTTC. Translated, it gives CSANTGKGPYEQYF.

The V gene is TRBV6-5, the J gene TRBJ2-7, with 9 bases that match TRBD2. This CDR3 is built from 15 residues. V gave up 6 bases and J gave up 4 bases; unmatched junction bases: 10. CDR1 and CDR2 from the germline V gene are MNHEY and SVGAGI. For the CDR3, the DNA is TGTGCCAGCAGCACAAGACTAGCGGCCTTTTACGAGCAGTACGTC. It encodes CASSTRLAAFYEQYV.

The genes are TRBV29-1 and TRBJ2-7, with 7 bases identical to TRBD1. Per the germline V gene, CDR1 is SQVTM and CDR2 is ANQGSEA. This CDR3 is 11 amino acids long. With V trimmed by 5 bases and J by 3 bases, 1 base remained unmatched. The CDR3: CSVWDSYEQYV. The CDR3 coding sequence is TGCAGCGTTTGGGACAGCTACGAGCAGTACGTC.

This rearrangement joins TRBV25-1 to TRBJ2-3; 9 nucleotides agree with TRBD1. Germline CDR1 reads MGHDK; CDR2 reads SYGVNS. V was pared by 9 bases and J by 2 bases, with 6 bases of the junction left unmatched. The CDR3 covers 14 residues. The CDR3 DNA is TGTGCCAGTCAAGGACAGGGGCCCACAGATACGCAGTATTTT. Translated, it gives CASQGQGPTDTQYF.

The chain has TRBV24-1 and TRBJ1-1; no clear D gene. CDR3 length: 14 residues. Germline CDR1 is KGHDR and CDR2 is SFDVKD. Trimming cost V 7 bases and J 6 bases, with 17 bases left between them. The CDR3 here is CATRGFGSSAEAFF. CDR3 bases: TGTGCCACCAGGGGCTTTGGTTCGAGCGCTGAAGCTTTCTTT.

This chain joins TRBV28 and TRBJ2-6; D might be TRBD1 (7 bases). The V and J ends lost 5 bases and 3 bases respectively, with 17 bases between them. This CDR3 contains 17 residues. Germline CDR1 MDHEN, CDR2 SYDVKM. CDR3 residues: CASSMTGRGVGANVLTF. The CDR3 DNA reads as TGTGCCAGCAGTATGACAGGGCGCGGGGTTGGGGCCAACGTCCTGACTTTC. The entire variable domain, with the rest obtained from reference TRBV28 and TRBJ2-6, is as follows: DVKVTQSSRYLVKRTGEKVFLECVQDMDHENMFWYRQDPGLGLRLIYFSYDVKMKEKGDIPEGYSVSREKKERFSLILESASTNQTSMYLCASSMTGRGVGANVLTFGAGSRLTVL.

The J gene is TRBJ2-3, the V gene TRBV20-1; no firm D call. Trimming stripped 0 bases from V and 2 bases from J, with 9 bases between. The germline V gene has CDR1 DFQATT and CDR2 SNEGSKA (reference sequence). The length of the CDR3 is 14 residues. The CDR3 sequence is CSAREGSNTDTQYF. The CDR3 bases are TGCAGTGCTAGAGAGGGTTCGAACACAGATACGCAGTATTTT.

The chain is built from TRBV7-2 and TRBJ2-7; 8 nucleotides align to TRBD2. Germline CDR1 reads SGHTA; CDR2 reads FQGNSA. The CDR3 contains 15 residues. V lost 5 bases, J lost 5 bases, and 11 bases stayed unmatched. The CDR3 spells CASSPGSGKGDEQYF. CDR3 in DNA: TGTGCCAGCAGCCCCGGTAGCGGGAAGGGGGACGAGCAGTACTTC.

V and J are TRBV7-2 and TRBJ2-6; D perhaps matches TRBD2 (5 bases). Germline V lookup: CDR1 SGHTA, CDR2 FQGNSA. Trimming cost V 9 bases and J 4 bases, with 19 bases left between them. The length of the CDR3 is 16 residues. The CDR3 sequence is CASGGSHSLGANVLTF. The CDR3 nucleotides are TGTGCCAGTGGAGGTTCCCACTCTCTGGGGGCCAACGTCCTGACTTTC. Full variable domain (missing parts from reference TRBV7-2 and TRBJ2-6): GAGVSQSPSNKVTEKGKDVELRCDPISGHTALYWYRQSLGQGLEFLIYFQGNSAPDKSGLPSDRFSAERTGGSVSTLTIQRTQQEDSAVYLCASGGSHSLGANVLTFGAGSRLTVL.

The chain couples TRBV6-2 or TRBV6-3 to TRBJ2-1, with a weak D call TRBD1 (5 bases). The CDR3 covers 12 residues. Germline CDR1 reads MNHEY; CDR2 reads SVGEGT. V was pared by 5 bases and J by 10 bases, with 12 bases between. CDR3 loop: CASSPMTAEQFF. The DNA of the CDR3 is TGTGCCAGCAGTCCCATGACAGCCGAGCAGTTCTTC.

The chain links TRBV28 to TRBJ2-7; TRBD2 matches at 14 bases. The CDR3 runs to 17 residues. CDR1 is MDHEN and CDR2 is SYDVKM in the germline V gene. The J segment lost 3 bases and the V segment lost 1 base, leaving 5 bases of the junction unmatched. For the CDR3, the DNA is TGTGCCAGCAGTTTATCGGGACTAGCGGGAGTACGCTACGAGCAGTACTTC. Residues: CASSLSGLAGVRYEQYF.

The chain joins TRBV7-2 to TRBJ2-3; 8 nucleotides match TRBD1. This CDR3 is 13 amino acids long. Germline-derived CDR1 and CDR2 are SGHTA and FQGNSA. The V and J ends lost 6 bases and 3 bases, in that order; junction bases with no gene match: 2. The chain's CDR3 is CASRTGDTDTQYF. CDR3 DNA: TGTGCCAGCAGGACAGGGGATACAGATACGCAGTATTTT. The entire variable domain, with the rest obtained from reference TRBV7-2 and TRBJ2-3, is as follows: GAGVSQSPSNKVTEKGKDVELRCDPISGHTALYWYRQSLGQGLEFLIYFQGNSAPDKSGLPSDRFSAERTGGSVSTLTIQRTQQEDSAVYLCASRTGDTDTQYFGPGTRLTVL.

V gene TRBV3-1 combines with J gene TRBJ2-1; D is ambiguous. CDR3 length: 16 residues. Trimming left V 4 bases short and J 0 bases short, with 13 bases between. The germline gives CDR1 LGHDT, CDR2 YNNKEL (reference sequence). CDR3 sequence reads: CASSPVLDNSYNEQFF. CDR3 coding DNA: TGTGCCAGCAGCCCGGTTTTAGATAACTCCTACAATGAGCAGTTCTTC.

This clonotype was seen a few times. The CDR3 DNA reads as TGTGCCAGCAGTTCTCTTACGCAACAACAGGGTACGAACACCGGGGAGCTGTTTTTT. Protein product: CASSSLTQQQGTNTGELFF. This sequence joins TRBV6-2 or TRBV6-3 and TRBJ2-2; D is perhaps TRBD1 (6 bases). Per the germline V gene, CDR1 is MNHEY and CDR2 is SVGEGT. Between the trimmed V and J ends, which lost 4 bases and 0 bases, there was a span of 21 bases. This CDR3 has 19 residues.

The J gene is TRBJ2-5, the V gene TRBV20-1, with 8 bases that match TRBD1. CDR3 length: 14 residues. The V and J ends lost 5 bases and 4 bases, in that order; junction bases with no gene match: 9. Germline V CDR1 and CDR2: DFQATT, SNEGSKA (reference sequence). CDR3 sequence reads: CSAQQGVRSETQYF. The CDR3 coding sequence is TGCAGTGCTCAACAGGGGGTGCGTTCAGAGACCCAGTACTTC.

CDR3 amino acids: CASSRGTAAGEDEQYF. The CDR3 DNA sequence: TGTGCCAGCAGTAGAGGGACAGCGGCCGGGGAGGACGAGCAGTACTTC. V usage is TRBV28 and J usage is TRBJ2-7; D perhaps matches TRBD1 (7 bases). V gave up 5 bases and J gave up 5 bases, with 22 bases separating them. The germline V gene encodes CDR1 MDHEN and CDR2 SYDVKM. The CDR3 runs 16 residues.